This T cell receptor beta chain was sequenced in a study of T cell responses to AZD1222 COVID-19 vaccine. Whole-study results and caveats: After the peak T cell response, and only then, were repertoires sampled. The sample set comprised mostly white British donors with more females, and clonal diversity was possibly underestimated. Increased Spike-specific TCR breadth and depth were observed after two AZD1222 doses.

Pooling covered second doses at about 4 or about 12 weeks. Details on this clone: Its matching antigen is unknown.

V was pared by 5 bases and J by 0 bases, with 8 bases between. Germline V CDR1 and CDR2: SGHTA, FQGNSA. This CDR3 region has 14 residues. Measured with immunoSEQ multiplex PCR; TCRdb has only the in-frame clones, and not every one. The data contain fewer than 200,000 clones, 85% to 90% of them singletons. The chain joins TRBV7-2 to TRBJ1-3, with D tentatively TRBD1 (5 bases). Specimen: peripheral blood, collected 28 days after the second AZD1222 dose. The receptor was derived from an adult who received the AZD1222 COVID-19 vaccine. The CDR3 reads CASSRGDSGNTIYF. The CDR3, as DNA: TGTGCCAGCAGCAGAGGGGACTCTGGAAACACCATATATTTT.